This T cell receptor (beta chain) was sequenced during a study of T-cell reconstitution after alpha-beta-depleted transplantation in children. This clonotype was counted ten times or more. Antigen specificity is unknown. Study conclusions and caveats: The main origin of T-cell counts and diversity one year after transplant was newly produced T cells. From surviving recipient T cells and thymic progenitors came the high day-60 TCRbeta diversity observed in some patients. Reports say that about two months after transplant, the alpha-beta T cells came out of several hundred graft clones that had expanded.

The CDR3 sequence is 15 residues long. V lost 3 bases and J 0 bases, leaving 9 bases between the germline ends. Researchers prepared the TCRbeta library using unique molecular identifiers, the study reports. TCRdb redid the calling of the PCR reads with MiXCR, one entry per CDR3 protein. The sample carries about 280,000 distinct CDR3 sequences, roughly 11% recorded once. The sequencing here drew on peripheral blood, taken 180 days after TCRalphabeta/CD19-depleted stem cell transplant. The receptor was isolated from a male patient aged 2 to 9 who had a stem cell transplant for chronic granulomatous disease, so the T cells may come from the graft donor. V and J are TRBV12-3 or TRBV12-4 and TRBJ2-4, with D unresolved. The CDR3 region has the DNA TGTGCCAGCAGTTTGATGGGGTTAGCCAAAAACATTCAGTACTTC. This sequence encodes CASSLMGLAKNIQYF.